This T cell receptor beta chain was retrieved from a study of identical twins. In the case of this clonotype: The antigen is undetermined.

TCRdb ran MiXCR on the 5' RACE reads and lists one entry per CDR3 protein. This sample has under 900,000 distinct CDR3 sequences, with 15% to 20% found just once. The CDR3 consists of 16 residues. V dropped 7 bases and J dropped 1; count of bases not matched to a gene: 9. CDR1 and CDR2 (germline): SGHAT, FQNNGV. Study-wide findings and caveats: Out-of-frame alpha sequences common to twins were enriched for low generation probability.

Another study also made use of these data, one on T cells expressing NK-cell markers.

The TCR comes from a woman younger than 30 in good health. The specimen sequenced was PBMCs. The chain joins TRBV11-2 to TRBJ2-7, with 11 bases aligning to TRBD2. CDR3 residues: CASIITGTSGSYEQYF. In DNA form, the CDR3 reads TGTGCCAGCATCATTACGGGGACTAGCGGATCCTACGAGCAGTACTTC.